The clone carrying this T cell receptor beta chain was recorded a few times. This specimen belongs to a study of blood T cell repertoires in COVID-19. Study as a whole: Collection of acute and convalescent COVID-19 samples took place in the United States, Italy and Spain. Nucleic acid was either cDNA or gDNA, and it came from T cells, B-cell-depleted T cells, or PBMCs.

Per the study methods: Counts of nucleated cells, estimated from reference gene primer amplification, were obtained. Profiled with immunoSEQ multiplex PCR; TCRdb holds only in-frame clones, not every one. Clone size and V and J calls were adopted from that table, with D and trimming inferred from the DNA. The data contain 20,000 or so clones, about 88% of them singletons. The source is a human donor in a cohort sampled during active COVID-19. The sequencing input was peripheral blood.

CDR3 loop: CASSPGGLAYNEQFF. DNA for the CDR3: TGTGCCAGCAGCCCTGGCGGGCTGGCCTACAATGAGCAGTTCTTC. The chain links TRBV7-9 to TRBJ2-1; tentatively, D is TRBD2 (5 bases). V was pared by 5 bases and J by 2 bases, with 13 bases between. There are 15 residues in the CDR3. Germline V CDR1 and CDR2: SEHNR, FQNEAQ (reference sequence).